The sequence of this T cell receptor (beta chain) was determined in a study of tumor-infiltrating lymphocytes in oesophageal squamous cell carcinoma. Each CDR3 protein is one row after TCRdb ran MiXCR on the PCR reads. This sample has some 15,000 distinct CDR3 sequences, with about 40% found just once. Ten or more counts support this clonotype. A junction end diverges from the germline sequence, so it may reflect a read error. The origin of this receptor is a female donor with esophageal squamous cell carcinoma. The material sequenced was blood.

CDR3 nucleotides: TGCGGCAGCAGTTTAACAACAGGGTGGTATGGCTACACCTTC. Encoded protein: CGSSLTTGWYGYTF. The chain is built from TRBV28 and TRBJ1-2; the D gene is possibly TRBD1 (6 bases). This CDR3 has 14 amino acids. Germline CDR1 is MDHEN and CDR2 is SYDVKM.